The 25 T cell receptor beta chains reported below all come from one sample, sequenced in a study of PD-L1 blockade in urothelial cancer. The assay was immunoSEQ multiplex PCR, and TCRdb's table has in-frame clones only and misses some. The sample consists of some 45,000 clones, over 75% of them appearing once. Time point: pretreatment peripheral blood. The sequenced sample was PBMCs, obtained around atezolizumab (anti-PD-L1) treatment. The receptor source for this set is a man aged 55 to 70 with urothelial cancer.

The V call is TRBV5-6, the J call TRBJ2-7; tentative D call: TRBD2 (6 bases). This CDR3 is built from 14 residues. Looked up from germline, CDR1 is SGHDT and CDR2 is YYEEEE. V shed 0 bases and J shed 10 bases, with 17 bases lying between them. The CDR3 DNA follows: TGTGCCAGCAGCTTGGTTACAGGACTAACGACACAGTACTTC. Translated, it gives CASSLVTGLTTQYF.

This clone has just one count. The chain recombines TRBV11-2 with TRBJ2-1; D unclear. The germline V and J ends were trimmed by 2 bases and 0 bases, with 8 bases remaining between them. The CDR3 has 15 amino acids. Germline V gives CDR1 SGHAT, CDR2 FQNNGV. The CDR3 spells CASSLIGSSYNEQFF. CDR3 sequence (DNA): TGTGCCAGCAGCTTAATTGGCAGCTCCTACAATGAGCAGTTCTTC.

As to this clone: Because the CDR3's place on the DNA is in doubt, the DNA is left out and the CDR3 is given as listed by TCRdb. The chain links TRBV18 to TRBJ2-6; no DNA check was done on the table's D call, TRBD2. Germline V gives CDR1 KGHSH, CDR2 LQKENI. With termini counted, the CDR3 has 16 amino acids. The CDR3 reads CASTDFRGSGANVLTF.

The chain links TRBV14 to TRBJ1-4; D uncertain. The V gene lost 1 base and the J gene lost 7 bases, with 13 bases spanning the gap. The germline V gene has CDR1 SGHDN and CDR2 FVKESK. The CDR3 consists of 15 residues. CDR3: CASSQAGGRAEKLFF. CDR3 DNA sequence: TGTGCCAGCAGCCAAGCTGGAGGTCGGGCTGAAAAACTGTTTTTT. Together with reference TRBV14 and TRBJ1-4, the CDR3 gives the full variable domain: EAGVTQFPSHSVIEKGQTVTLRCDPISGHDNLYWYRRVMGKEIKFLLHFVKESKQDESGMPNNRFLAERTGGTYSTLKVQPAELEDSGVYFCASSQAGGRAEKLFFGSGTQLSVL.

The rearrangement joins TRBV7-9 to TRBJ1-1, with 7 bases lining up with TRBD1. CDR1 is SEHNR and CDR2 is FQNEAQ in the germline V gene (reference sequence). The CDR3 runs 14 residues. J was trimmed by 1 base and V by 5 bases; bases with no gene match: 4. DNA for the CDR3: TGTGCCAGCAGCCCGGGACAGTCGAACACTGAAGCTTTCTTT. It translates to CASSPGQSNTEAFF.

The chain links TRBV30 to TRBJ2-3, with 11 bases aligning to TRBD2. Germline assignment: CDR1 GTSNPN and CDR2 SVGIG (reference sequence). This CDR3 region has 13 residues. Unmatched junction bases numbered 4, after V lost 5 bases and J lost 6 bases. CDR3 DNA sequence: TGTGCCTGGCAGATAGCGGGAGGGGATACGCAGTATTTT. Its translation: CAWQIAGGDTQYF.

The gene calls are TRBV6-1 and TRBJ2-2; 8 nucleotides agree with TRBD2. V gave up 6 bases and J gave up 6 bases; unmatched junction bases: 6. The V gene's germline CDR1 is MNHNS and CDR2 SASEGT. The CDR3 totals 14 residues. The CDR3 is CASSQRGGPGELFF. The CDR3 nucleotides are TGTGCCAGCAGCCAACGGGGGGGCCCCGGGGAGCTGTTTTTT.

J is TRBJ1-5 and V is TRBV28; 7 positions agree with TRBD1. CDR1 and CDR2 from the germline V gene are MDHEN and SYDVKM. This CDR3 contains 16 residues. Trimming took 3 bases from V and 2 from J; bases not matched to a gene: 7. CDR3 sequence: CASSLEQGIGNQPQHF. CDR3 nucleotide sequence: TGTGCCAGCAGTTTGGAACAGGGGATTGGCAATCAGCCCCAGCATTTT.

The chain couples TRBV7-9 to TRBJ2-7; D is perhaps TRBD2 (6 bases). Germline V gene data show CDR1 as SEHNR and CDR2 as FQNEAQ (reference sequence). The CDR3 length is 14 residues. With 5 bases removed from V and 0 bases from J, the gap between germline ends came to 11 bases. The CDR3 sequence is CASSMGLHSYEQYF. Here the CDR3 DNA reads TGTGCCAGCAGCATGGGACTCCACTCCTACGAGCAGTACTTC. Supplemented by reference TRBV7-9 and TRBJ2-7, the full variable domain reads DTGVSQNPRHKITKRGQNVTFRCDPISEHNRLYWYRQTLGQGPEFLTYFQNEAQLEKSRLLSDRFSAERPKGSFSTLEIQRTEQGDSAMYLCASSMGLHSYEQYFGPGTRLTVT.

This rearrangement joins TRBV30 to TRBJ2-1, with a tentative D call TRBD1 (6 bases). Germline V CDR1 and CDR2: GTSNPN, SVGIG (reference sequence). V lost 3 bases, J lost 6 bases, and 18 bases lay in between. The CDR3 sequence is 15 residues long. The CDR3 sequence: CAWRTLRGARNEQFF. CDR3 in DNA: TGTGCCTGGAGGACCCTCAGGGGAGCTCGCAATGAGCAGTTCTTC.

This clone has only one observation. V gene TRBV7-9 combines with J gene TRBJ2-7; D gene uncertain. Trimming took 1 base from V and 2 from J, leaving 3 bases between them. Germline assignment: CDR1 SEHNR and CDR2 FQNEAQ (reference sequence). This CDR3 has 12 amino acids. CDR3 amino acids: CASSLEPYEQYF. CDR3 coding DNA: TGTGCCAGCAGCTTAGAGCCCTACGAGCAGTACTTC.

This clone was seen a handful of times. The J gene is TRBJ1-2, the V gene TRBV5-1, with D perhaps matching TRBD1 (5 bases). Germline V gives CDR1 SGHRS, CDR2 YFSETQ. The CDR3 extends over 15 amino acids. V lost 0 bases and J 0 bases, leaving 9 bases between the germline ends. The CDR3 sequence: CASSLAATANYGYTF. The CDR3 coding sequence is TGCGCCAGCAGCTTGGCCGCGACAGCTAACTATGGCTACACCTTC.

Only a few counts were recorded for this clone. The chain links TRBV2 to TRBJ1-2; TRBD1 agrees at 9 bases. Germline V CDR1 and CDR2: SNHLY, FYNNEI. The CDR3 is 18 residues long. The V gene end was trimmed by 6 bases and the J gene end by 4 bases; junction bases not matched to a gene: 18. The CDR3 loop reads CASSDSPGTGQGGYGYTF. DNA of the CDR3: TGTGCCAGCAGCGACTCTCCCGGGACAGGGCAAGGAGGCTATGGCTACACCTTC.

The genes are TRBV27 and TRBJ2-6; weak D call: TRBD2 (6 bases). The CDR3 extends over 17 amino acids. Trimming left V 3 bases short and J 3 bases short, with 15 bases between. Germline values: CDR1 MNHEY, CDR2 SMNVEV (reference sequence). CDR3 sequence: CASSFSILARGANVLTF. The CDR3 bases are TGTGCCAGCAGTTTCTCCATTCTAGCGCGTGGGGCCAACGTCCTGACTTTC.

This sequence joins TRBV6-1 and TRBJ1-2; unclear D gene. V was clipped by 0 bases and J by 4 bases, with 6 bases between them. Germline V CDR1 and CDR2: MNHNS, SASEGT. The CDR3 extends over 13 amino acids. The CDR3 DNA follows: TGTGCCAGCAGTGAAGCGCTAATCTATGGCTACACCTTC. Its protein is CASSEALIYGYTF.

The CDR3 DNA is TGTGCCAGCAGCGTCGGACTAGCTGCTAACAATGAGCAGTTCTTC. Its translation: CASSVGLAANNEQFF. The V call is TRBV7-2, the J call TRBJ2-1; 8 bases match TRBD2. CDR1 is SGHTA and CDR2 is FQGNSA in the germline V gene. The CDR3 is 15 residues long. V shed 5 bases and J 5 bases; nucleotides not matched to a gene: 8.

The chain recombines TRBV28 with TRBJ1-2; no definite D call. CDR1 MDHEN and CDR2 SYDVKM come from the germline V gene. V lost 5 bases and J 5 bases, leaving 6 bases between the germline ends. The CDR3 loop spans 11 amino acids. The CDR3 sequence: CASSPSYGYTF. The CDR3 nucleotides read TGTGCCAGCAGTCCTTCTTATGGCTACACCTTC.

The CDR3 is CASSKEQGNTEAFF. In nucleotides, the CDR3 is TGTGCCAGCAGCAAAGAACAGGGGAACACTGAAGCTTTCTTT. The chain combines TRBV7-8 with TRBJ1-1; possible D gene TRBD1, 6 bases. The CDR3 spans 14 residues. Trimming shortened V by 5 bases and J by 1 base, and 11 bases separated the two germline ends. CDR1 and CDR2 (germline): SGHVS, FQNEAQ.

This CDR3 reads CASSETWGTSTDTQYF. The CDR3 nucleotides are TGCGCCAGCAGTGAGACCTGGGGGACTAGCACAGATACGCAGTATTTT. J is TRBJ2-3 and V is TRBV5-1, with D possibly being TRBD2 (6 bases). This CDR3 spans 16 amino acids. V was pared by 5 bases and J by 0 bases, with 16 bases between. Germline CDR1 and CDR2: SGHRS and YFSETQ.

This clone was seen only once. This rearrangement joins TRBV5-1 to TRBJ1-1, with a weak D call TRBD1 (5 bases). The CDR3 covers 15 residues. Germline loops: CDR1 SGHRS, CDR2 YFSETQ. Trimming shortened V by 2 bases and J by 6 bases, and 17 bases separated the two germline ends. CDR3 DNA sequence: TGCGCCAGCAGCTTAATCGGTGACAGCCCCTCTGAAGCTTTCTTT. Translated: CASSLIGDSPSEAFF. Using reference TRBV5-1 and TRBJ1-1 for the parts outside the CDR3, the full variable domain is KAGVTQTPRYLIKTRGQQVTLSCSPISGHRSVSWYQQTPGQGLQFLFEYFSETQRNKGNFPGRFSGRQFSNSRSEMNVSTLELGDSALYLCASSLIGDSPSEAFFGQGTRLTVV.

The genes are TRBV5-1 and TRBJ2-4; 11 nucleotides match TRBD2. J lost 1 base, V lost 2 bases, and 8 bases had no gene match. The CDR3 extends over 18 amino acids. Germline V CDR1 and CDR2: SGHRS, YFSETQ. In DNA, the CDR3 is TGCGCCAGCAGCTTTGGGGGAACTAGCGGGAGTGCCAAAAACATTCAGTACTTC. This encodes CASSFGGTSGSAKNIQYF.

This clone was seen a few times. The chain employs TRBV7-8 and TRBJ2-7; D is possibly TRBD2 (5 bases). The germline V and J ends were trimmed by 1 base and 2 bases, with 9 bases remaining between them. This CDR3 comprises 14 residues. Looked up from germline, CDR1 is SGHVS and CDR2 is FQNEAQ. Written as DNA, the CDR3 is TGTGCCAGCAGCTTAGTGGACGGGACCTACGAGCAGTACTTC. Its translation is CASSLVDGTYEQYF.

The chain uses TRBV4-2 and TRBJ2-5, with 9 bases that match TRBD2. The germline gives CDR1 LGHNA, CDR2 YNFKEQ. The CDR3 runs 18 residues. Trimming took 3 bases from V and 5 from J; bases not matched to a gene: 16. CDR3 protein: CASSQDRPSGMEYETQYF. Written as DNA, the CDR3 is TGTGCCAGCAGCCAGGATAGGCCTAGCGGGATGGAGTATGAGACCCAGTACTTC.

This clone was detected once. The genes are TRBV25-1 and TRBJ1-1; D possibly corresponds to TRBD1 (5 bases). Deletions cut 4 bases from V and 0 bases from J, with 9 bases between. Germline CDR1 MGHDK, CDR2 SYGVNS. The CDR3 has 14 residues. This CDR3 is CASSAKGMNTEAFF. The CDR3 DNA sequence: TGTGCCAGCAGTGCAAAGGGGATGAACACTGAAGCTTTCTTT.

The CDR3 DNA sequence: TGTGCCAGCAGCCAAATGAGGTCCGGGGAGCTGTTTTTT. Protein sequence: CASSQMRSGELFF. The chain couples TRBV11-2 to TRBJ2-2; D is uncertain. V gave up 5 bases and J gave up 6 bases, with 10 bases separating them. Germline loops: CDR1 SGHAT, CDR2 FQNNGV. This CDR3 comprises 13 residues.